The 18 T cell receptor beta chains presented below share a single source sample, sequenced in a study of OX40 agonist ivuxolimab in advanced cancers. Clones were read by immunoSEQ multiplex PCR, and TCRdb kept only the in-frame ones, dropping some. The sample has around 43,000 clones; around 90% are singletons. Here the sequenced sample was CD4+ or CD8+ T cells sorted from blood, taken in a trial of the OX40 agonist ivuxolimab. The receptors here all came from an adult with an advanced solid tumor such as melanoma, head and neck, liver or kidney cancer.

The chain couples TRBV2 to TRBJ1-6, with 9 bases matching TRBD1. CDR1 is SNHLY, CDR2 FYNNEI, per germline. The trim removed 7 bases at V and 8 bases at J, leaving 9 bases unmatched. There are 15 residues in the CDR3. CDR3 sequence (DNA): TGTGCCAGCAAGCCGGGACAGGGAGAATATTCACCCCTCCACTTT. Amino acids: CASKPGQGEYSPLHF. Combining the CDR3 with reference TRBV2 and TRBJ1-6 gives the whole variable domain EPEVTQTPSHQVTQMGQEVILRCVPISNHLYFYWYRQILGQKVEFLVSFYNNEISEKSEIFDDQFSVERPDGSNFTLKIRSTKLEDSAMYFCASKPGQGEYSPLHFGNGTRLTVT.

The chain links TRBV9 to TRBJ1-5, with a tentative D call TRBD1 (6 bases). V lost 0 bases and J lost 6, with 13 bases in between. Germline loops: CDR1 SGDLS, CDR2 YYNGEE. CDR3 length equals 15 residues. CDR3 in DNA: TGTGCCAGCAGCGTAGGGCAGGGAGGGGGTCAGCCCCAGCATTTT. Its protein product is CASSVGQGGGQPQHF.

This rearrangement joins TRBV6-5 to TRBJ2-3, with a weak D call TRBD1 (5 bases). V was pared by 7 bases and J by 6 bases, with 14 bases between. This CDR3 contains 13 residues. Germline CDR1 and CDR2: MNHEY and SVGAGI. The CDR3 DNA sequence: TGTGCCAGCAAGGGGATAGTGGAGGATACGCAGTATTTT. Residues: CASKGIVEDTQYF.

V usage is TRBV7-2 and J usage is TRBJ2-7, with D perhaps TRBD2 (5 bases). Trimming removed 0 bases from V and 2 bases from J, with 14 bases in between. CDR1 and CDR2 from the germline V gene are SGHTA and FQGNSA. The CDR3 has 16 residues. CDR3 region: CASSLALETTTYEQYF. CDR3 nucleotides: TGTGCCAGCAGCTTAGCGCTCGAGACTACTACCTACGAGCAGTACTTC.

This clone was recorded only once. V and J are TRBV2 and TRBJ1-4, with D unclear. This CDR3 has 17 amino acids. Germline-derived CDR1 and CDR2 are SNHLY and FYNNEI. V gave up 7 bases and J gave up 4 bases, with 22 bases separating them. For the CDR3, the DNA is TGTGCCAGCAAATCCTCTCCAACCCCCAGGTTTAATGAAAAACTGTTTTTT. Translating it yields CASKSSPTPRFNEKLFF. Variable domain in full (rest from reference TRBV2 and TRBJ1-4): EPEVTQTPSHQVTQMGQEVILRCVPISNHLYFYWYRQILGQKVEFLVSFYNNEISEKSEIFDDQFSVERPDGSNFTLKIRSTKLEDSAMYFCASKSSPTPRFNEKLFFGSGTQLSVL.

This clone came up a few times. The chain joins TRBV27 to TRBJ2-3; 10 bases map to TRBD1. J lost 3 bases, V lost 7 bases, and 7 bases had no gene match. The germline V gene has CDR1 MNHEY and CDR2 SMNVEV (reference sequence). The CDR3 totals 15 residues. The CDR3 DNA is TGTGCCAGCACCTCCAGGACAGGGGGGACAGATACGCAGTATTTT. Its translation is CASTSRTGGTDTQYF.

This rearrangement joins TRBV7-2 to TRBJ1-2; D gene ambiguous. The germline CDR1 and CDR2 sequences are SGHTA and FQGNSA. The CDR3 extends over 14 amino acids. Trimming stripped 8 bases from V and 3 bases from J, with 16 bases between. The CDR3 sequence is CASVPSWGHYGYTF. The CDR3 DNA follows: TGTGCCAGCGTCCCCAGCTGGGGTCACTATGGCTACACCTTC.

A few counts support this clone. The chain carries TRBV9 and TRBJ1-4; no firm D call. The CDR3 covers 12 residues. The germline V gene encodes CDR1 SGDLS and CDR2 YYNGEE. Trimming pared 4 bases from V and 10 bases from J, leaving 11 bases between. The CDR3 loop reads CASSPNMGKLFF. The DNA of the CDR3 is TGTGCCAGCAGCCCAAACATGGGAAAACTGTTTTTT.

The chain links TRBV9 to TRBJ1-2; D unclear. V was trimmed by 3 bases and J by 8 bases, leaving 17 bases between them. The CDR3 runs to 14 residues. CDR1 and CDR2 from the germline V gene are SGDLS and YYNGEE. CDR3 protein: CASSAFGPNTGYTF. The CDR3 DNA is TGTGCCAGCAGCGCCTTCGGTCCCAATACGGGCTACACCTTC.

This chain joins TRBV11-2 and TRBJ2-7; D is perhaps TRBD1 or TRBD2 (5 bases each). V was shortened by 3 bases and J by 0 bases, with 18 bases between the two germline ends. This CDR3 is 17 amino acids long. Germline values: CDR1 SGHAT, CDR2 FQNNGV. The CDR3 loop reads CASSFPPTGPFSYEQYF. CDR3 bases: TGTGCCAGCAGCTTCCCTCCGACGGGACCTTTCTCCTACGAGCAGTACTTC.

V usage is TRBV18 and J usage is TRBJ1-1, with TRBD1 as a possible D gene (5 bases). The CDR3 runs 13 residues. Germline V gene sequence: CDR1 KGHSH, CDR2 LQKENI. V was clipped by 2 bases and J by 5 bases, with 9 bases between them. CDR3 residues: CASSPGGRTEAFF. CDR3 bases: TGTGCCAGCTCACCAGGGGGACGAACTGAAGCTTTCTTT. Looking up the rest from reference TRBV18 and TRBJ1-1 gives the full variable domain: NAGVMQNPRHLVRRRGQEARLRCSPMKGHSHVYWYRQLPEEGLKFMVYLQKENIIDESGMPKERFSAEFPKEGPSILRIQQVVRGDSAAYFCASSPGGRTEAFFGQGTRLTVV.

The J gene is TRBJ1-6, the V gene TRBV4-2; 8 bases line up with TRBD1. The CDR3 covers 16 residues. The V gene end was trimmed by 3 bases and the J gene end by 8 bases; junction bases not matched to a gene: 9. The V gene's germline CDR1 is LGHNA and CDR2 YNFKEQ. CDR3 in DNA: TGTGCCAGCAGCCAGGTACCCGGGACAGGAGATTCACCCCTCCACTTT. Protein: CASSQVPGTGDSPLHF.

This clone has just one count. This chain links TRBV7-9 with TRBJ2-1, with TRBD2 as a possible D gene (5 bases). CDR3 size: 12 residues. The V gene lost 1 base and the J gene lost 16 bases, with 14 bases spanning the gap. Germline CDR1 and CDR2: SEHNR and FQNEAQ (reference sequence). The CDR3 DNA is TGTGCCAGCAGCTTAGGTCGGAGACTAACCTTCTTC. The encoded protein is CASSLGRRLTFF.

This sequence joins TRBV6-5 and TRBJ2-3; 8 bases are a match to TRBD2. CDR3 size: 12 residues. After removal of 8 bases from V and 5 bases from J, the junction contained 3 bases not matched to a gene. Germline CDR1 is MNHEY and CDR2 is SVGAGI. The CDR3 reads CASGAGVDTQYF. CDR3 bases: TGTGCCAGCGGAGCGGGAGTAGATACGCAGTATTTT.

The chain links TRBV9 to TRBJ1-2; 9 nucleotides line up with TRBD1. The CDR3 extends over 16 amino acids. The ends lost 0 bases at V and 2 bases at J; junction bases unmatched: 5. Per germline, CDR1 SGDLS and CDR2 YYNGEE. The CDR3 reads CASSVEGTGINYGYTF. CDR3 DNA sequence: TGTGCCAGCAGCGTAGAGGGGACAGGGATAAACTATGGCTACACCTTC.

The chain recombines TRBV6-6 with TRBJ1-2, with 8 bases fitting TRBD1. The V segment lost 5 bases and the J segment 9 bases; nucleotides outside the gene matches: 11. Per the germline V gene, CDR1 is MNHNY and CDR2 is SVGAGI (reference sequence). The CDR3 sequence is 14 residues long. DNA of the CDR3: TGTGCCAGCAGTCGACAGGGGTACTATAAAAGCTACACCTTC. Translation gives CASSRQGYYKSYTF.

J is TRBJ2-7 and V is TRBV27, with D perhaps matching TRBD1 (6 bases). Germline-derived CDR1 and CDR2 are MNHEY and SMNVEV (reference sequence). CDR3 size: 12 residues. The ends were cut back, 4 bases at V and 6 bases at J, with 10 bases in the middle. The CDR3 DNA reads TGTGCCAGCAGTTCAACAGGGTCCGAGCAGTACTTC. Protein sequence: CASSSTGSEQYF.

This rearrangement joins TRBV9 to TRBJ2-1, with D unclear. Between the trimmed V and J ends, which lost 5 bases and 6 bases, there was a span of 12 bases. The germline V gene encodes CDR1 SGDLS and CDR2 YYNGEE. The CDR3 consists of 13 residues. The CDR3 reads CASSNRIINEQFF. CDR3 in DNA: TGTGCCAGCAGTAACCGTATTATCAATGAGCAGTTCTTC.